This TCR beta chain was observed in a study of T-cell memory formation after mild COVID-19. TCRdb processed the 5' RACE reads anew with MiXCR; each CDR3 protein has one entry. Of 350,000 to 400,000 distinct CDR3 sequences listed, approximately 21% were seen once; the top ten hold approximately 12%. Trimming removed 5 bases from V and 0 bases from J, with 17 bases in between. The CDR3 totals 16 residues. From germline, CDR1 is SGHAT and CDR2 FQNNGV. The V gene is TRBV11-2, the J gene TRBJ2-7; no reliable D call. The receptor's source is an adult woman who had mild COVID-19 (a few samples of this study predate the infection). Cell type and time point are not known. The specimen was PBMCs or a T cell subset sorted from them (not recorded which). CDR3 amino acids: CASSRLRYEPSYEQYF. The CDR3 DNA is TGTGCCAGCAGCCGATTGAGGTACGAGCCCTCCTACGAGCAGTACTTC.